These T cell receptor beta chains were read from a single sample in a study of blood T cell repertoires in COVID-19. The method was immunoSEQ multiplex PCR; TCRdb's version includes in-frame clones alone and lacks a portion of them. The sample contains some 150,000 clones, around nine tenths of which appear only once. The sequenced sample consisted of peripheral blood. The origin of the receptors is a man aged 65 to 85 with acute or convalescent COVID-19. Each CDR3 is given with its conserved first and last residue. D genes are given only for firm matches. Rows give clone size only sometimes, using once, few, many, or a class for an expanded clone.

>TRBV6-1|15|once|TRBJ1-5|.
CASREGGVGNQPQHF
TGTGCCAGCAGGGAAGGGGGGGTTGGAAATCAGCCCCAGCATTTT
>TRBV29-1|12|.|TRBJ1-5|.
CSVGGSNQPQHF
TGCAGCGTTGGAGGGAGCAATCAGCCCCAGCATTTT
>TRBV29-1|16|.|TRBJ1-2|TRBD1
CSVEENSGQAPFGYTF
TGCAGCGTTGAAGAGAACTCGGGACAGGCGCCTTTTGGCTACACCTTC
>TRBV9|14|.|TRBJ1-2|.
CASSVGRGRYGYTF
TGTGCCAGCAGCGTAGGTCGGGGAAGATATGGCTACACCTTC
>TRBV4-3|16|.|TRBJ2-1|TRBD1
CASSQYRGTDSNEQFF
TGCGCCAGCAGCCAGTACAGGGGAACCGATTCCAATGAGCAGTTCTTC
>TRBV10-1|13|.|TRBJ1-1|TRBD1
CASSRGPETEAFF
TGCGCCAGCAGTAGGGGGCCGGAGACTGAAGCTTTCTTT
>TRBV24-1|15|once|TRBJ1-1|TRBD1
CATSDSRTGGTEAFF
TGTGCCACCAGTGACTCCCGGACAGGGGGCACTGAAGCTTTCTTT
>TRBV5-6|12|.|TRBJ2-1|.
CASSLVNNEQFF
TGTGCCAGCAGCTTGGTTAATAATGAGCAGTTCTTC
>TRBV6-4|17|.|TRBJ2-3|TRBD2
CASSDTTGTSVIYTQYF
TGTGCCAGCAGTGACACGACCGGGACTAGCGTAATTTATACGCAGTATTTT
>TRBV19|17|once|TRBJ2-2|.
CASSPWDYSGDTGELFF
TGTGCCAGTAGTCCCTGGGATTACTCGGGGGACACCGGGGAGCTGTTTTTT
>TRBV25-1|12|.|TRBJ1-2|.
CASRGGSYGYTF
TGTGCCAGCAGAGGAGGGTCCTATGGCTACACCTTC
>TRBV28|14|once|TRBJ2-1|TRBD2
CASTYPGLVNGQFF
TGTGCCAGCACCTACCCGGGACTAGTAAACGGGCAGTTCTTC
>TRBV29-1|19|.|TRBJ2-1|.
CSVEVQTSPTDFYNNEQFF
TGCAGCGTTGAGGTACAGACTAGTCCCACCGACTTCTACAACAATGAGCAGTTCTTC
>TRBV5-4|15|few|TRBJ2-2|TRBD1
CASSLTGVGTGELFF
TGTGCCAGCAGCTTGACAGGGGTGGGCACCGGGGAGCTGTTTTTT
>TRBV28|15|once|TRBJ1-4|TRBD1
CASTTETGASEKLFF
TGTGCCAGCACCACCGAGACAGGGGCGAGTGAAAAACTGTTTTTT
>TRBV21-1|17|.|TRBJ2-3|.
CASSNDQAGGPTDTQYF
TGTGCCAGCAGCAATGACCAAGCGGGAGGGCCTACAGATACGCAGTATTTT
>TRBV7-3|14|.|TRBJ2-5|.
CASSLGTPGETQYF
TGTGCCAGCAGCTTAGGGACTCCCGGAGAGACCCAGTACTTC
>TRBV9|15|.|TRBJ1-1|.
CASSVDAGGGTEAFF
TGTGCCAGCAGCGTAGATGCGGGAGGGGGAACTGAAGCTTTCTTT
>TRBV28|13|.|TRBJ2-1|TRBD2
CASSLAGGNEQFF
TGTGCCAGCAGTTTAGCGGGGGGTAATGAGCAGTTCTTC
>TRBV6-5|16|.|TRBJ2-7|TRBD2
CASSYSASGGFYEQYF
TGTGCCAGCAGTTACTCCGCTAGCGGGGGATTCTACGAGCAGTACTTC
>TRBV5-4|17|few|TRBJ2-1|TRBD1
CASSNSPTGASYNEQFF
TGTGCCAGCAGCAACTCTCCGACAGGGGCCTCCTACAATGAGCAGTTCTTC
>TRBV9|15|.|TRBJ2-3|.
CASSVHRVWTDTQYF
TGTGCCAGCAGCGTCCACAGGGTTTGGACAGATACGCAGTATTTT
>TRBV4-3|20|.|TRBJ2-7|.
CASSQEVTRDTYTTSYEQYF
TGCGCCAGCAGCCAAGAGGTCACCCGGGACACATATACCACCTCCTACGAGCAGTACTTC
>TRBV7-9|15|once|TRBJ2-1|TRBD2
CASSLVGREPLVQFF
TGTGCCAGCAGCTTAGTCGGGCGGGAGCCCTTGGTGCAGTTCTTC
>TRBV6-2/TRBV6-3|16|.|TRBJ2-3|TRBD2
CASSYEASGYTDTQYF
TGTGCCAGCAGTTACGAGGCTAGCGGGTACACAGATACGCAGTATTTT
>TRBV5-6|12|once|TRBJ2-3|.
CASKTGKDTQYF
TGTGCCAGCAAAACAGGGAAAGATACGCAGTATTTT
>TRBV18|15|.|TRBJ2-7|TRBD1
CASSPPGQGAYEQYF
TGTGCCAGCTCACCACCGGGACAGGGGGCCTACGAGCAGTACTTC
>TRBV28|13|.|TRBJ1-1|.
CGVGDWRYTEAFF
TGTGGGGTGGGGGACTGGAGGTACACTGAAGCTTTCTTT
>TRBV5-1|13|.|TRBJ1-2|TRBD1
CASRDRATYGYTF
TGCGCCAGTAGGGACAGGGCTACCTATGGCTACACCTTC
>TRBV3-1/TRBV3-2|15|.|TRBJ2-1|TRBD1
CASSPSLAGTGREFF
TGTGCCAGCAGCCCTTCACTGGCCGGGACAGGGAGAGAGTTCTTC
>TRBV15|18|.|TRBJ2-1|.
CATSRTRMGAGVGNEQFF
TGTGCCACCAGCAGAACCAGGATGGGGGCAGGGGTAGGTAATGAGCAGTTCTTC
>TRBV5-5|14|.|TRBJ2-5|TRBD1
CASSVGDSQETQYF
TGTGCCAGCAGCGTAGGGGACAGCCAAGAGACCCAGTACTTC
>TRBV5-4|15|.|TRBJ2-2|.
CASSPRTVTGGELFF
TGTGCCAGCAGCCCCAGGACAGTTACGGGCGGGGAGCTGTTTTTT